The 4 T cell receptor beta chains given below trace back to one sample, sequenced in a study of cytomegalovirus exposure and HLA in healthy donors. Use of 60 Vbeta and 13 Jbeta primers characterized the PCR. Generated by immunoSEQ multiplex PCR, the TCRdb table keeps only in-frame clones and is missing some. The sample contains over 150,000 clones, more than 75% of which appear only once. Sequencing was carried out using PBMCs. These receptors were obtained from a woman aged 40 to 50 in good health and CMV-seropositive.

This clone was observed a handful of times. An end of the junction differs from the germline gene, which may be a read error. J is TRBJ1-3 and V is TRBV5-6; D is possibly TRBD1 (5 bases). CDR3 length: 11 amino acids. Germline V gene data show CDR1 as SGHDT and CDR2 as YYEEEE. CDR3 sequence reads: CASRSGTSLEF. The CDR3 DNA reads TGTGCCAGCAGGTCCGGGACTTCGCTTGAGTTT.

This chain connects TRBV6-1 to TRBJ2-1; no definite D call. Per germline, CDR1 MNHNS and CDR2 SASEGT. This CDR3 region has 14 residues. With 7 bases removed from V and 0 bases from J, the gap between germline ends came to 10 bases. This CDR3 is CASIKETSYNEQFF. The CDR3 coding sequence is TGTGCCAGCATTAAGGAGACCTCCTACAATGAGCAGTTCTTC.

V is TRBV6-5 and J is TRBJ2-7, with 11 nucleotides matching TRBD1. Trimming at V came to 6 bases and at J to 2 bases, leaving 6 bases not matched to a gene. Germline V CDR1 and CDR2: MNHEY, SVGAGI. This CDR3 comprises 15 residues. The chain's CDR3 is CASRVGGQGAYEQYF. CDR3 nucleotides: TGTGCCAGCAGGGTGGGGGGACAGGGGGCCTACGAGCAGTACTTC.

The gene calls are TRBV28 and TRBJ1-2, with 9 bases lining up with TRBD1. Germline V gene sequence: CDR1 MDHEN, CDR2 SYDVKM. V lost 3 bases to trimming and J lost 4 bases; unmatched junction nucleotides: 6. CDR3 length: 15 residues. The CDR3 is CASSLSGTGSYGYTF. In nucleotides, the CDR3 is TGTGCCAGCAGTTTGTCCGGGACAGGGTCCTATGGCTACACCTTC.